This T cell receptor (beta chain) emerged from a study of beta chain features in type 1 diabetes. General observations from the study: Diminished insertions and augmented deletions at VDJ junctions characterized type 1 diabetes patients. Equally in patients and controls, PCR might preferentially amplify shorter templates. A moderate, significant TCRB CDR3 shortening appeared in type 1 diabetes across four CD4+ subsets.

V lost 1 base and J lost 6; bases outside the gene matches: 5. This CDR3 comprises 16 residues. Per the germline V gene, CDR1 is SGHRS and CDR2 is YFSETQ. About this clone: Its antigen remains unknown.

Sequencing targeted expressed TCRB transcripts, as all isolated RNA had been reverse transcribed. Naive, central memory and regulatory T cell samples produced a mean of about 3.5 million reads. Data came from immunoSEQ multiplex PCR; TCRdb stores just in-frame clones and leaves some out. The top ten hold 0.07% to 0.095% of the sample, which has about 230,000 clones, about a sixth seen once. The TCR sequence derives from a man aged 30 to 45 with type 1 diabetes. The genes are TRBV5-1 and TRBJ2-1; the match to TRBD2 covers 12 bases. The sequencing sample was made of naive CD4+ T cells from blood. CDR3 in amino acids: CASSLLLAGGSNEQFF. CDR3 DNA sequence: TGCGCCAGCAGCTTGTTACTAGCGGGAGGATCCAATGAGCAGTTCTTC.